This is a list of T cell receptor beta chains from one sample in a study of T cell responses to AZD1222 COVID-19 vaccine. The assay was immunoSEQ multiplex PCR, and TCRdb's table has in-frame clones only and misses some. Counted here are 150,000 or so clones, about 87% occurring once; the ten biggest clones make up around 3%. The sample was peripheral blood, taken on day 0 of AZD1222 vaccination. The receptor set was obtained from an adult in good health. The CDR3 runs from the conserved cysteine through the conserved F or W.

cdr3_length,v_call,cdr3_aa
15,TRBV5-1,CASSSSAGMNTEAFF
12,TRBV5-6,CASRSGAYEQYF
15,TRBV10-3,CAINSGTGGSYEQYF
15,TRBV7-2,CASSRGLLNTGELFF
15,TRBV6-5,CASSYSPAGGYGYTF
14,TRBV6-2/TRBV6-3,CASSSSARGAEAFF
13,TRBV3-1/TRBV3-2,CASSQEGHNEQFF
17,TRBV7-3,CASSLEPRYYSGNTIYF
13,TRBV4-1,CASRSASGDTQYF
16,TRBV4-3,CASSQDRGNSNQPQHF
13,TRBV3-1/TRBV3-2,CASSQGSNYGYTF
18,TRBV7-2,CASSLMPPGTAEDYGYTF
13,TRBV7-2,CASSLLGNNEQFF
16,TRBV5-4,CASSLGGVTGGNGYTF
15,TRBV7-3,CASSLGVAGANVLTF
14,TRBV15,CATSNGGAYNEQFF
13,TRBV3-1/TRBV3-2,CASSLDSPYGYTF
16,TRBV15,CATSTSKGLTNYGYTF